Presented here are 29 T cell receptor beta chains from one specimen sequenced in a study of cytomegalovirus exposure and HLA in healthy donors. Both 60 Vbeta primers and 13 Jbeta primers went into the PCR. Clones were read by immunoSEQ multiplex PCR, and TCRdb kept only the in-frame ones, dropping some. The repertoire holds over 130,000 clones, with 82% as singletons. The material sequenced was PBMCs. The receptors stem from a male donor in good health and CMV-seronegative.

V and J are TRBV5-6 and TRBJ2-1, with D possibly TRBD1 on 6 matching bases. Germline assignment: CDR1 SGHDT and CDR2 YYEEEE. The CDR3 is 17 amino acids. The germline V and J ends were trimmed by 1 base and 6 bases, with 20 bases remaining between them. The CDR3 loop reads CASSLQVRQDRLNEQFF. The CDR3 DNA reads as TGTGCCAGCAGCTTGCAGGTCCGACAGGACCGCCTCAATGAGCAGTTCTTC.

The table lists this clone with a count of one. The V and J genes are TRBV28 and TRBJ2-3; the D gene is possibly TRBD2 (5 bases). The V gene's germline CDR1 is MDHEN and CDR2 SYDVKM. V was pared by 3 bases and J by 0 bases, with 16 bases between. CDR3 length equals 17 residues. The CDR3 nucleotides are TGTGCCAGCAGTTTCAACGCCCTGGAGGCTAGCACAGATACGCAGTATTTT. Its translation: CASSFNALEASTDTQYF.

V gene TRBV5-1 combines with J gene TRBJ1-1; D is unclear. The CDR3 is 13 residues long. From germline, CDR1 is SGHRS and CDR2 YFSETQ. The V and J ends lost 1 base and 2 bases respectively, with 6 bases between them. DNA of the CDR3: TGCGCCAGCAGCTTGATCCAAAACACTGAAGCTTTCTTT. Its translation: CASSLIQNTEAFF.

V gene TRBV7-3 combines with J gene TRBJ2-7; no clear D. Germline V lookup: CDR1 SGHTA, CDR2 FQGTGA. The germline V and J ends were trimmed by 6 bases and 0 bases, with 9 bases remaining between them. The CDR3 contains 13 residues. This CDR3 reads CASRSSYSYEQYF. The CDR3 region has the DNA TGTGCCAGCAGGTCGAGCTACTCCTACGAGCAGTACTTC.

The rearrangement joins TRBV15 to TRBJ1-1, with a weak D call TRBD1 (5 bases). Between the trimmed V and J ends, which lost 1 base and 4 bases, there was a span of 10 bases. Germline CDR1 is LNHNV and CDR2 is YYDKDF (reference sequence). The CDR3 is 14 residues long. CDR3 sequence (DNA): TGTGCCACCAGCAGAGTGCTTCAGGGCACTGAAGCTTTCTTT. Its translation: CATSRVLQGTEAFF. Variable domain in full (rest from reference TRBV15 and TRBJ1-1): DAMVIQNPRYQVTQFGKPVTLSCSQTLNHNVMYWYQQKSSQAPKLLFHYYDKDFNNEADTPDNFQSRRPNTSFCFLDIRSPGLGDTAMYLCATSRVLQGTEAFFGQGTRLTVV.

The chain couples TRBV9 to TRBJ1-5; D perhaps matches TRBD1 (6 bases). The CDR3 has 15 amino acids. V shed 4 bases and J shed 6 bases, with 17 bases lying between them. The germline V gene has CDR1 SGDLS and CDR2 YYNGEE. As DNA, the CDR3 is TGTGCCAGCAGCCCGGGACAAAATTCGGGTCAGCCCCAGCATTTT. Translating gives CASSPGQNSGQPQHF.

CDR3 in DNA: TGTGCCAGCAGCCCCCCAGGGACTCCCACCTACGAGCAGTACTTC. Translating it yields CASSPPGTPTYEQYF. The V and J genes are TRBV7-2 and TRBJ2-7; TRBD2 is a possible D gene (6 bases). In germline, CDR1 is SGHTA, CDR2 FQGNSA. This CDR3 contains 15 residues. V shed 5 bases and J shed 2 bases, with 16 bases lying between them. The full variable domain, rest sourced from reference TRBV7-2 and TRBJ2-7, is GAGVSQSPSNKVTEKGKDVELRCDPISGHTALYWYRQSLGQGLEFLIYFQGNSAPDKSGLPSDRFSAERTGGSVSTLTIQRTQQEDSAVYLCASSPPGTPTYEQYFGPGTRLTVT.

J is TRBJ1-3 and V is TRBV7-6; D is ambiguous. The CDR3 contains 15 residues. Germline V gene lookup returns CDR1 SGHVS and CDR2 FNYEAQ. Trimming took off 5 bases at V and 4 bases at J, with 15 bases between the two ends. The CDR3 region is CASSDGLGAGNTIYF. Written as DNA, the CDR3 is TGTGCCAGCAGCGACGGACTGGGAGCGGGAAACACCATATATTTT.

J is TRBJ1-2 and V is TRBV5-4, with 10 bases lining up with TRBD1. This CDR3 region has 16 residues. CDR1 is SGHNT and CDR2 is YYREEE in the germline V gene (reference sequence). The junction had 4 bases not matched to a gene; V was cut back by 0 bases and J by 2 bases. The CDR3 coding sequence is TGTGCCAGCAGCTTGGTAGGGACAGGGGCCAACTATGGCTACACCTTC. This sequence encodes CASSLVGTGANYGYTF. The complete variable domain, with remaining parts taken from reference TRBV5-4 and TRBJ1-2, reads ETGVTQSPTHLIKTRGQQVTLRCSSQSGHNTVSWYQQALGQGPQFIFQYYREEENGRGNFPPRFSGLQFPNYSSELNVNALELDDSALYLCASSLVGTGANYGYTFGSGTRLTVV.

This clone came up once. This chain joins TRBV6-6 and TRBJ2-3, with D possibly matching TRBD1 (5 bases). Trimming cost V 4 bases and J 1 base, with 9 bases left between them. The CDR3 runs to 14 residues. Germline CDR1 MNHNY, CDR2 SVGAGI (reference sequence). CDR3 protein: CASSSARGTDTQYF. The CDR3 DNA sequence: TGTGCCAGCAGTTCCGCCAGGGGCACAGATACGCAGTATTTT.

The chain has TRBV4-1 and TRBJ1-3; D unresolved. Deletions cut 2 bases from V and 4 bases from J, with 6 bases between. The CDR3 is 13 amino acids. Germline assignment: CDR1 MGHRA and CDR2 YSYEKL. In DNA form, the CDR3 reads TGCGCCAGCAGCCAACCCCTGGGAAACACCATATATTTT. Amino acid sequence: CASSQPLGNTIYF.

V gene TRBV6-1 combines with J gene TRBJ2-5; 10 bases agree with TRBD2. The CDR3 is 15 residues long. The trim removed 6 bases at V and 5 bases at J, leaving 9 bases unmatched. Germline CDR1 is MNHNS and CDR2 is SASEGT. The CDR3 DNA reads TGTGCCAGCAGCCGAGCGGGAGGGCCTCGGGAGACCCAGTACTTC. Its translation is CASSRAGGPRETQYF.

The gene calls are TRBV2 and TRBJ1-1; D gene ambiguous. V lost 1 base and J 10 bases, leaving 13 bases between the germline ends. Germline CDR1 reads SNHLY; CDR2 reads FYNNEI. The CDR3 is 13 residues long. The CDR3 bases are TGTGCCAGCAGTGAAGGCCTCCGGGTGGGAGCTTTCTTT. Amino acids: CASSEGLRVGAFF.

V and J are TRBV29-1 and TRBJ2-5; D unclear. Trimming removed 1 base from V and 7 bases from J, with 13 bases in between. The germline V gene encodes CDR1 SQVTM and CDR2 ANQGSEA. The CDR3 has 13 residues. DNA for the CDR3: TGCAGCGTTGAAGGAGGAGCTATCGGGACCCAGTACTTC. Protein sequence: CSVEGGAIGTQYF.

The chain links TRBV2 to TRBJ2-7, with D possibly matching TRBD1 (6 bases). There are 14 residues in the CDR3. V was pared by 6 bases and J by 5 bases, with 17 bases between. Per germline, CDR1 SNHLY and CDR2 FYNNEI. The CDR3 sequence is CASRTEGVPNEQYF. The CDR3 coding sequence is TGTGCCAGCAGGACCGAGGGGGTTCCCAACGAGCAGTACTTC.

This clone was counted between two and nine times. This chain uses TRBV30 with TRBJ2-3, with 11 bases matching TRBD1. Germline values: CDR1 GTSNPN, CDR2 SVGIG (reference sequence). CDR3 length: 15 amino acids. V lost 7 bases and J lost 5; bases outside the gene matches: 11. The CDR3 DNA reads TGTGCCTTCGCCGGGACAGGGGGTTTGGTAGATACGCAGTATTTT. It is translated as CAFAGTGGLVDTQYF.

The chain is built from TRBV11-3 and TRBJ2-3; D unresolved. Germline V lookup: CDR1 SGHNT, CDR2 YENEEA. The CDR3 extends over 14 amino acids. Trimming pared 5 bases from V and 2 bases from J, leaving 11 bases between. The CDR3 DNA sequence: TGTGCCAGCAGCCCGACAAGAGCCACAGATACGCAGTATTTT. Its protein product is CASSPTRATDTQYF.

The chain combines TRBV5-6 with TRBJ1-4; TRBD1 matches 9 bases. Germline-derived CDR1 and CDR2 are SGHDT and YYEEEE. This CDR3 is built from 13 residues. The V and J ends lost 4 bases and 8 bases, in that order; junction bases with no gene match: 3. The CDR3 region is CASSPGQGEKLFF. CDR3 coding DNA: TGTGCCAGCAGCCCAGGACAGGGGGAAAAACTGTTTTTT.

This rearrangement joins TRBV4-3 to TRBJ2-5; TRBD1 matches at 8 bases. J was trimmed by 1 base and V by 0 bases; bases with no gene match: 7. Germline V lookup: CDR1 LGHNA, CDR2 YSLEER. CDR3 size: 17 residues. The CDR3 protein is CASSQDYSDRAQETQYF. CDR3 nucleotide sequence: TGCGCCAGCAGCCAAGATTATTCGGACAGGGCCCAAGAGACCCAGTACTTC.

V and J are TRBV28 and TRBJ2-7, with D tentatively TRBD2 (5 bases). The CDR3 runs 16 residues. The V end lost 5 bases, the J end lost 2 bases, and 19 bases lay between the germline ends. The germline CDR1 and CDR2 sequences are MDHEN and SYDVKM. The CDR3, as DNA: TGTGCCAGCAGTGCCCCAACCGAGGGATCCACCTACGAGCAGTACTTC. It encodes CASSAPTEGSTYEQYF.

The chain links TRBV7-3 to TRBJ2-3; 7 bases line up with TRBD1. The V segment lost 4 bases and the J segment 2 bases; nucleotides outside the gene matches: 6. The CDR3 extends over 15 amino acids. The germline CDR1 and CDR2 sequences are SGHTA and FQGTGA. The CDR3 sequence is CASSYTGALTDTQYF. The CDR3 DNA reads as TGTGCCAGCAGCTATACAGGGGCCCTCACAGATACGCAGTATTTT.

The chain is built from TRBV7-9 and TRBJ2-5; 12 nucleotides agree with TRBD2. Germline CDR1 SEHNR, CDR2 FQNEAQ (reference sequence). Losses at the gene ends were 5 bases for V and 1 base for J; bases not matched to a gene: 5. The CDR3 is made up of 16 amino acids. The CDR3 reads CASSPGLAGTQETQYF. The DNA for the CDR3 is TGTGCCAGCAGCCCCGGACTAGCGGGAACCCAAGAGACCCAGTACTTC.

The rearrangement links TRBV18 to TRBJ2-3, with D uncertain. Germline CDR1 reads KGHSH; CDR2 reads LQKENI. There are 15 residues in the CDR3. The germline V and J ends were trimmed by 2 bases and 0 bases, with 9 bases remaining between them. CDR3 coding DNA: TGTGCCAGCTCACCAGACCAACAGAGCACAGATACGCAGTATTTT. Translation: CASSPDQQSTDTQYF.

The chain carries TRBV29-1 and TRBJ1-2; D is undetermined. The ends were cut back, 4 bases at V and 8 bases at J, with 11 bases in the middle. Germline CDR1 SQVTM, CDR2 ANQGSEA. This CDR3 is built from 11 residues. The CDR3 bases are TGCAGCGTTGGCACGATGGGCGGCTACACCTTC. Translating it yields CSVGTMGGYTF.

The genes are TRBV9 and TRBJ1-1, with D maybe TRBD1 (5 bases). CDR1 is SGDLS, CDR2 YYNGEE, per germline. V was pared by 1 base and J by 1 base, with 11 bases between. The CDR3 consists of 15 residues. Here the CDR3 DNA reads TGTGCCAGCAGCGTAAGGGACGGGAGGAACACTGAAGCTTTCTTT. This gives the protein CASSVRDGRNTEAFF.

Comments on this clone: One junction end disagrees with the germline gene, perhaps due to a read error. The CDR3 DNA reads as TGTGCCAGTACTAGCGGGAACCCCGGGGAGCTGTTTTTT. Translated, it gives CASTSGNPGELFF. The chain joins TRBV2 to TRBJ2-2; the match to TRBD2 covers 10 bases. Germline V lookup: CDR1 SNHLY, CDR2 FYNNEI. The CDR3 is 13 amino acids.

Comment on this clone: Different DNA sequences within this sample yield the same CDR3. J is TRBJ2-7 and V is TRBV9; weak D call: TRBD2 (6 bases). This CDR3 is built from 15 residues. From germline, CDR1 is SGDLS and CDR2 YYNGEE. V was shortened by 0 bases and J by 2 bases, with 12 bases between the two germline ends. DNA for the CDR3: TGTGCCAGCAGCGTAGGGGACTCCCCTACCTACGAGCAGTACTTC. Translating gives CASSVGDSPTYEQYF.

This chain joins TRBV2 and TRBJ2-1, with a possible D match to TRBD2 (7 bases). This CDR3 has 16 amino acids. Germline V gene sequence: CDR1 SNHLY, CDR2 FYNNEI. Trimming removed 6 bases at V and 2 bases at J, with 17 bases between. This CDR3 reads CASSVPEGGTYNEQFF. The CDR3 nucleotides read TGTGCCAGCAGCGTACCCGAGGGGGGGACCTACAATGAGCAGTTCTTC.

CDR3 amino acids: CASRGDIRTSGTTYEQYF. The CDR3 DNA sequence: TGTGCCAGCCGGGGGGACATCCGGACTAGCGGGACCACCTACGAGCAGTACTTC. The chain uses TRBV27 and TRBJ2-7, with TRBD2 identical over 12 bases. Trimming cost V 8 bases and J 2 bases; bases outside gene matches: 16. There are 18 residues in the CDR3. Germline CDR1 MNHEY, CDR2 SMNVEV (reference sequence).